This is a list of T cell receptor beta chains from one sample in a study of T cell responses to AZD1222 COVID-19 vaccine. Using immunoSEQ multiplex PCR, the repertoire was profiled, and TCRdb retains in-frame clones only, with some absent. The sample gives 74,000 or so clones, around 83% of which show up once; 10% to 15% is in the top ten. The starting material was peripheral blood, obtained on day 0 of AZD1222 vaccination. The receptors stem from an adult in good health. The CDR3 runs from the conserved cysteine through the conserved F or W. A D gene is named only where the DNA matches it firmly. The size field is filled for only some rows; it gives once, few, many or a size class.

abundance,j_gene,v_gene,d_gene,CDR3aa,CDR3nt
.,TRBJ1-4,TRBV12-3/TRBV12-4,.,CASSLYLEKLFF,TGTGCCAGCAGTCTATATCTTGAAAAACTGTTTTTT
once,TRBJ2-3,TRBV3-1/TRBV3-2,.,CASSQSPDTQYF,TGTGCCAGCAGCCAATCCCCGGATACGCAGTATTTT
.,TRBJ1-1,TRBV3-1/TRBV3-2,TRBD1,CASSHPDRDEAFF,TGTGCCAGCAGCCACCCGGACAGGGATGAAGCTTTCTTT
.,TRBJ1-2,TRBV29-1,.,CSVASGGGYGYTF,TGCAGCGTTGCGTCGGGCGGGGGCTATGGCTACACCTTC
.,TRBJ1-1,TRBV5-1,.,CASSLAAVGGTEAFF,TGCGCCAGCAGCTTGGCCGCTGTAGGGGGCACTGAAGCTTTCTTT
.,TRBJ2-5,TRBV7-2,TRBD2,CASSPSLAGAQETQYF,TGTGCCAGCAGTCCATCGTTAGCGGGGGCCCAAGAGACCCAGTACTTC
.,TRBJ1-6,TRBV11-2,.,CASSLEAGGVSPLHF,TGTGCCAGCAGCTTAGAGGCGGGGGGCGTTTCACCCCTCCACTTT
.,TRBJ1-5,TRBV7-6,.,CASSANPGRNQPQHF,TGTGCCAGCAGCGCCAACCCGGGACGCAATCAGCCCCAGCATTTT
.,TRBJ1-4,TRBV5-5,.,CASSFSRTEGKLFF,TGTGCCAGCAGCTTTAGTCGGACAGAAGGAAAACTGTTTTTT
few,TRBJ2-2,TRBV30,.,CAWSVLALPFANTGELFF,TGTGCCTGGAGTGTACTTGCACTCCCGTTCGCGAACACCGGGGAGCTGTTTTTT
.,TRBJ2-7,TRBV7-2,TRBD1,CASSLRGTGRSYEQYF,TGTGCCAGCAGCTTAAGGGGGACAGGGAGGTCCTACGAGCAGTACTTC
.,TRBJ2-7,TRBV3-1/TRBV3-2,TRBD1,CASSPPRDRGTRRSSYEQYF,TGTGCCAGCAGCCCACCCCGGGACAGGGGGACACGGCGGAGTTCCTACGAGCAGTACTTC
.,TRBJ1-2,TRBV6-5,.,CATASASGNYGYTF,TGTGCCACAGCCTCAGCCTCAGGGAACTATGGCTACACCTTC
.,TRBJ2-5,TRBV11-2,TRBD2,CASSQTSGQETQYF,TGTGCCAGCAGCCAGACTAGCGGGCAAGAGACCCAGTACTTC
.,TRBJ1-2,TRBV7-2,.,CASSLAPPGAVGNYGYTF,TGTGCCAGCAGCTTAGCGCCCCCCGGGGCTGTTGGTAACTATGGCTACACCTTC
few,TRBJ2-3,TRBV5-1,TRBD2,CASSLRGDFTDTQYF,TGCGCCAGCAGCTTACGGGGGGACTTCACAGATACGCAGTATTTT
.,TRBJ1-5,TRBV14,.,CASSQGQDQPQHF,TGTGCCAGCAGCCAAGGACAGGATCAGCCCCAGCATTTT
.,TRBJ1-5,TRBV19,.,CASSIDARLRPQHF,TGTGCCAGTAGTATAGATGCCCGCCTTCGGCCCCAGCATTTT
.,TRBJ2-3,TRBV4-3,.,CASSQERADTQYF,TGCGCCAGCAGCCAAGAGAGAGCAGATACGCAGTATTTT
few,TRBJ1-5,TRBV6-2/TRBV6-3,TRBD1,CASSSRDRGRNQPQHF,TGTGCCAGCAGTTCCCGGGACAGGGGTCGCAATCAGCCCCAGCATTTT
.,TRBJ2-3,TRBV14,TRBD2,CASSQVWLRLAVTDTQYF,TGTGCCAGCAGCCAAGTTTGGTTGCGGCTAGCGGTGACAGATACGCAGTATTTT
.,TRBJ2-1,TRBV24-1,TRBD2,CATSDTSGGRDEQFF,TGTGCCACCAGTGACACTAGCGGGGGCCGGGATGAGCAGTTCTTC
.,TRBJ1-2,TRBV18,TRBD1,CASSPSPRDRGYGYTF,TGTGCCAGCTCACCTTCCCCCCGGGACAGGGGATACGGCTACACCTTC
.,TRBJ1-4,TRBV12-3/TRBV12-4,.,CATSSRNEKLFF,TGTGCCACGTCGTCAAGGAATGAAAAACTGTTTTTT
.,TRBJ2-1,TRBV27,TRBD2,CASSSIAGAYNEQFF,TGTGCCAGCAGTTCTATAGCGGGGGCCTACAATGAGCAGTTCTTC
.,TRBJ1-1,TRBV24-1,TRBD1,CATSDPPDRQFFF,TGTGCCACCAGTGACCCCCCGGACAGGCAGTTTTTCTTT